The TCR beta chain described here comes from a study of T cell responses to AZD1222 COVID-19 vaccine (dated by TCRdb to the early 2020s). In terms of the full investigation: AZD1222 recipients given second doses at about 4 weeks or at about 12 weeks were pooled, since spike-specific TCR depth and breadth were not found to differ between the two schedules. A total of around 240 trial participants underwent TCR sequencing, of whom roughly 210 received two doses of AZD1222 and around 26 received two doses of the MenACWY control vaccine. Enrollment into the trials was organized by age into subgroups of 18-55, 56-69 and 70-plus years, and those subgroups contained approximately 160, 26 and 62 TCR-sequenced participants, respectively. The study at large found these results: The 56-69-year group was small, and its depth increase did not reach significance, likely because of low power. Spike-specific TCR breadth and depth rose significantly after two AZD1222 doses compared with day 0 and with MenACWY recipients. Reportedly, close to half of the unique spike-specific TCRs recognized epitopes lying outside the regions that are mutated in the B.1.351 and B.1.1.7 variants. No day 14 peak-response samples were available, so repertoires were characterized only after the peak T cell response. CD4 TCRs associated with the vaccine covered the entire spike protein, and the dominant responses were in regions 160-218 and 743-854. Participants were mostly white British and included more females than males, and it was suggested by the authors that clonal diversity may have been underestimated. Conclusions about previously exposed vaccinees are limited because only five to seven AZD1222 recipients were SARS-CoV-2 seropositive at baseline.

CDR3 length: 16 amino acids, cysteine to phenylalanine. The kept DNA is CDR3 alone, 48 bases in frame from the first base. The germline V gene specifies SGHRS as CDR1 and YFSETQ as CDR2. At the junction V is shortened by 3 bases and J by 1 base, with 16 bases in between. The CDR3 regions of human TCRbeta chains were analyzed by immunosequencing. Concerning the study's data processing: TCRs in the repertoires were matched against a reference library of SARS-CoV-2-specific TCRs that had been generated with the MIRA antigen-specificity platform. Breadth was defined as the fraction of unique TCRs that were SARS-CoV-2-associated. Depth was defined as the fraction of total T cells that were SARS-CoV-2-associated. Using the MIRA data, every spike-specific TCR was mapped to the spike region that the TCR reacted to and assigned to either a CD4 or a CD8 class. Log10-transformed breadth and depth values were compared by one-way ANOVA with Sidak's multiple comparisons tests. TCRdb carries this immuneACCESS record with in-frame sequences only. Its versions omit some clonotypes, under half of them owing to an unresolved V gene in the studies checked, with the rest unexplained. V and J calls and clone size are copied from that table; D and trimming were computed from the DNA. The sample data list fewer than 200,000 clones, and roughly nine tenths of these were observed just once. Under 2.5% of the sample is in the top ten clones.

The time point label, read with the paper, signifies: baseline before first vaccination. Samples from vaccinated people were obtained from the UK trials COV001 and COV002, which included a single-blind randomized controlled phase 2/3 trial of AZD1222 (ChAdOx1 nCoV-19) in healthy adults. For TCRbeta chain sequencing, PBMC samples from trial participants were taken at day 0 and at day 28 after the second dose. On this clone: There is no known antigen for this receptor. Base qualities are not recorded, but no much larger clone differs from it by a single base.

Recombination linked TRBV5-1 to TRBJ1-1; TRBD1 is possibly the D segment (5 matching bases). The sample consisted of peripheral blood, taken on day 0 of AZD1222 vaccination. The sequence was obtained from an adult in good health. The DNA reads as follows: TGCGCCAGCAGCTCCTTTGGGGCGGGGAAGAACACTGAAGCTTTCTTT. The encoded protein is CASSSFGAGKNTEAFF.